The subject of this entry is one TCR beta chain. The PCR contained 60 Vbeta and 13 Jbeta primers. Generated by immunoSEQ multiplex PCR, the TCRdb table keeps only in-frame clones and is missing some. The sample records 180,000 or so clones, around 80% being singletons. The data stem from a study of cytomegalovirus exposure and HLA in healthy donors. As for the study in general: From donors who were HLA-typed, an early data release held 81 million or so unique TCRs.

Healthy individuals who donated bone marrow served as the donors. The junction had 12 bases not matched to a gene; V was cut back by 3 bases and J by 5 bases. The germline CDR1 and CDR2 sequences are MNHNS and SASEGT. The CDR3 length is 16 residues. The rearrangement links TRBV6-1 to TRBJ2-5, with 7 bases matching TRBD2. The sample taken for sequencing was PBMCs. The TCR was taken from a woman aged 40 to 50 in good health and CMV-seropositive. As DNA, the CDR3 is TGTGCCAGCAGTGACAGTGGGAGGGCCCACAAGGAGACCCAGTACTTC. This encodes CASSDSGRAHKETQYF.